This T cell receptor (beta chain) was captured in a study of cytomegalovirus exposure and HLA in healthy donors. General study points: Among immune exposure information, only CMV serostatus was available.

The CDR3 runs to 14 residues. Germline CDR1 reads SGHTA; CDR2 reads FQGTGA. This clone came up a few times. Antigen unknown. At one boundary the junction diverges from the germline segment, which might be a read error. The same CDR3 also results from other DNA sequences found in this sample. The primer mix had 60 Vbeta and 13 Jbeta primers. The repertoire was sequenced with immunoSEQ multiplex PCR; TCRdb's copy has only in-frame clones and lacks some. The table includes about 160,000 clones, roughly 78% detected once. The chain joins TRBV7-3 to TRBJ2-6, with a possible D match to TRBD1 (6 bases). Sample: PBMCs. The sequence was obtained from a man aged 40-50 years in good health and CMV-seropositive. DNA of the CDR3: TGCGCCAGCAGCTTAAGTTCGAGAGGGGGTGTCCTGACTTTC. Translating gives CASSLSSRGGVLTF. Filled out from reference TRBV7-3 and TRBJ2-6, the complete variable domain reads GAGVSQTPSNKVTEKGKYVELRCDPISGHTALYWYRQSLGQGPEFLIYFQGTGAADDSGLPNDRFFAVRPEGSVSTLKIQRTERGDSAVYLCASSLSSRGGVLTFGAGSRLTVL.